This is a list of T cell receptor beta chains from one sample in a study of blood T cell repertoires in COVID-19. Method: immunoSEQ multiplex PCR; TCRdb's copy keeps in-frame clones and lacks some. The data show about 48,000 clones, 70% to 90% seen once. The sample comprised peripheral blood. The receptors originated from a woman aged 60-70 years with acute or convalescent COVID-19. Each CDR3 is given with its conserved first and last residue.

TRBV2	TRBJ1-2	CASSTDRGDGYTF
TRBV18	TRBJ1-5	CASSPDSLLSNQPQHF
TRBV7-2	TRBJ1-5	CASSLAPSNQPQHF
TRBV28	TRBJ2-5	CASSYGTSGMTQYF
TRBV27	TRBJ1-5	CASSFPRRSPNQPQHF
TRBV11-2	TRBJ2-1	CASSPGLAGGHNEQFF
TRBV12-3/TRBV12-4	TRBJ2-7	CASSLDFYEQYF
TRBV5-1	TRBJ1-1	CASSIGTEEAFF
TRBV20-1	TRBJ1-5	CSASPGGNQPQHF
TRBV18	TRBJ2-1	CASSPPSGISYNEQFF
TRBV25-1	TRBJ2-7	CASSEWGRDYEQYF
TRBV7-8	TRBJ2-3	CASSLAGTSDTDTQYF
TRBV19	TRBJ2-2	CASSIAGTSELFF
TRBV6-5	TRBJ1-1	CASRLMMQDPEAFF
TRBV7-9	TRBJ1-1	CASSTTRGRTEAFF
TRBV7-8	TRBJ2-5	CASSPGQVRRGQETQYF
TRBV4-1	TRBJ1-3	CASSQGQGRGNTIYF
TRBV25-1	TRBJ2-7	CASSEYGQGYEQYF
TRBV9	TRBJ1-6	CASSVGGDLNSPLHF
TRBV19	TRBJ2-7	CASSGGGQYEQYF
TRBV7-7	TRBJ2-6	CAVRGLKSGANVLTF
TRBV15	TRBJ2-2	CATSRDRTASNTGELFF
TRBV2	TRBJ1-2	CASSLDPGGVNYGYTF
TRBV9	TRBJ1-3	CASSVGVGGNTIYF
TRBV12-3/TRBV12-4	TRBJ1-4	CASSLSTNEKLFF
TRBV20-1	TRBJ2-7	CSASISRVASYEQYF
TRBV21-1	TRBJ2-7	CASSHPGTGDPTEQYF
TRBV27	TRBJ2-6	CASSLESSGANVLTF
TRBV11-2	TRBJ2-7	CASSPRRRDSGYEQYF
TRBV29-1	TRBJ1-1	CSAIISGAEAFF
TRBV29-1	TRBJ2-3	CSVVLRAEKRTDTQYF
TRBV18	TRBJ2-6	CASSPADSGANVLTF
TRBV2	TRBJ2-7	CASLGLDSYEQYF
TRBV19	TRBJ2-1	CATLDILAGYNEQFF
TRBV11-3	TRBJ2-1	CASSLGSIAGGSNEQFF
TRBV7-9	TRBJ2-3	CASSLAGQGEDTQYF
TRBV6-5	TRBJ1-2	CASTRTGHGYTF
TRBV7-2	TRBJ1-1	CASSLNGAAEAFF
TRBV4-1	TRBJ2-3	CASSPQGVRTDTDTQYF
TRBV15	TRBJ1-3	CATSLREGGNTIYF
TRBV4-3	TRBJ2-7	CASSPLKGLAYEQYF
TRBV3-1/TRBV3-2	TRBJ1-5	CASSQGPRNQPQHF
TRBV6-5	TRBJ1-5	CASSYSARNGNQPQHF
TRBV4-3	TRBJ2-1	CASSYGLAVYNEQFF
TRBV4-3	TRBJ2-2	CASSQERGPTGELFF
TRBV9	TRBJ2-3	CASSAGGGGSDTQYF
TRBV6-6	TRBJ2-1	CASRYLDYNEQFF
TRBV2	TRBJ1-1	CASSTGYTEAFF
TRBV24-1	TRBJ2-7	CATHQGAVHEQYF
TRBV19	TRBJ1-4	CASSAGQGVGEKLFF
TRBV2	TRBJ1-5	CASAGTGISNQPQHF
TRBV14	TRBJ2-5	CASSQGWLMGLNLRETQYF
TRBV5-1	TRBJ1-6	CASKLDLGGNSPLHF
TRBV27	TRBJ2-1	CASSLLGLAAGEQFF
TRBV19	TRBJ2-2	CASIASLDRVTGELFF